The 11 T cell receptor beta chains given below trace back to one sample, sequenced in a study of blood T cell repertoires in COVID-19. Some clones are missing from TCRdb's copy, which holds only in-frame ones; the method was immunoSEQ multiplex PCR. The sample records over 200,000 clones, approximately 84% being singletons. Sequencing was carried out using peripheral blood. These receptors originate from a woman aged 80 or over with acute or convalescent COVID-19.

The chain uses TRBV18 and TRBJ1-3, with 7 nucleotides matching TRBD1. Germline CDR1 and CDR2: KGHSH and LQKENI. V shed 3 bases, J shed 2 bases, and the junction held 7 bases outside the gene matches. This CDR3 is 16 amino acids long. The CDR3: CASSPLTGLTGNTIYF. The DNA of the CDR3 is TGTGCCAGCTCACCTCTGACAGGGCTCACTGGAAACACCATATATTTT.

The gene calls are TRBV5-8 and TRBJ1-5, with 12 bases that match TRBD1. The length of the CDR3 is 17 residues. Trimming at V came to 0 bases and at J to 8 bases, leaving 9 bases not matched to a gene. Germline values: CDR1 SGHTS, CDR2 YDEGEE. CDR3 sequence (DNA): TGTGCCAGCAGCTTGGGTGCCGGGACAGGGGGCATAGAGCCCCAGCATTTT. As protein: CASSLGAGTGGIEPQHF.

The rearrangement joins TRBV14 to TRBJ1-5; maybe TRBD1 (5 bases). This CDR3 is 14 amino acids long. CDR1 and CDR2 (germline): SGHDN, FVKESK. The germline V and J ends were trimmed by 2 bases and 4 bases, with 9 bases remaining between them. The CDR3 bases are TGTGCCAGCAGCCAATCAGGGATTAATCAGCCCCAGCATTTT. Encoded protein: CASSQSGINQPQHF.

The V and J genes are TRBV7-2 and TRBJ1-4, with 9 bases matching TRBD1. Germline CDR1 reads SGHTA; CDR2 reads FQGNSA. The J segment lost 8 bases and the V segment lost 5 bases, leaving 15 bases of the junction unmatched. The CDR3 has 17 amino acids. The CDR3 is CASSAGTGFYFGEKLFF. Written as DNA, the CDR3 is TGTGCCAGCAGCGCCGGGACAGGGTTCTATTTTGGGGAAAAACTGTTTTTT.

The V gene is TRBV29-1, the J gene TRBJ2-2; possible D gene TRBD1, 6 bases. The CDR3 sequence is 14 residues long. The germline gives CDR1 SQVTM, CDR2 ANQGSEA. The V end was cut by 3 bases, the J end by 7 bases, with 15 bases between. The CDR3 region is CSVDTGMGNGELFF. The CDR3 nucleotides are TGCAGCGTTGATACAGGGATGGGGAACGGGGAGCTGTTTTTT.

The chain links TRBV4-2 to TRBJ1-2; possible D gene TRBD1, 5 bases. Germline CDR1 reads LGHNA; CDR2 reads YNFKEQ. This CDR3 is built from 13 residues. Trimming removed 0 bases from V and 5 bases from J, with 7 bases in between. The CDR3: CASSQDGGYGYTF. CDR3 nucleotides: TGTGCCAGCAGCCAAGATGGGGGGTATGGCTACACCTTC.

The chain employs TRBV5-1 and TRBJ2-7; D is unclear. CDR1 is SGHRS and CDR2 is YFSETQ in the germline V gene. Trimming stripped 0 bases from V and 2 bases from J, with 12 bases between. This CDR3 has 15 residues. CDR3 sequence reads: CASSLASAPTYEQYF. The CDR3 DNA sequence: TGCGCCAGCAGCTTGGCCTCAGCGCCGACCTACGAGCAGTACTTC.

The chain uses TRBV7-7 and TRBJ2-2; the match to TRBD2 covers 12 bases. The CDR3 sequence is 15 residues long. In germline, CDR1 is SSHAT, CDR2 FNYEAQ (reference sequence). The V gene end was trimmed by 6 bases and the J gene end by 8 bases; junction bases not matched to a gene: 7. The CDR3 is CASRQLAGGEGELFF. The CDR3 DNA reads TGTGCCAGCAGACAACTAGCGGGGGGCGAGGGGGAGCTGTTTTTT.

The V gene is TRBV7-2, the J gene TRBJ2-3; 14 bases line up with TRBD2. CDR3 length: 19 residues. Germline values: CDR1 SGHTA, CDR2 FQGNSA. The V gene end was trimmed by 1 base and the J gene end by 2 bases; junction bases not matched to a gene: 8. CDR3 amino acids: CASSLEVRTSGGYTDTQYF. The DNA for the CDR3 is TGTGCCAGCAGCTTAGAGGTTAGGACTAGCGGGGGGTACACAGATACGCAGTATTTT.

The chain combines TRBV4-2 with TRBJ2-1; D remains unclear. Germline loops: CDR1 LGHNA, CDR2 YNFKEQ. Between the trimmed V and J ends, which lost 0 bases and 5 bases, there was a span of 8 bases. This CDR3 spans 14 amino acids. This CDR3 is CASSQELQNNEQFF. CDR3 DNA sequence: TGTGCCAGCAGCCAAGAACTACAAAACAATGAGCAGTTCTTC.

As DNA, the CDR3 is TGTGCCAGCAGCAAAGCTATAGCGGGGGGGCCGACCTCCTACAATGAGCAGTTCTTC. Amino acid sequence: CASSKAIAGGPTSYNEQFF. J is TRBJ2-1 and V is TRBV21-1; the DNA was not used to check the table's D call, TRBD2. TRBV21-1 is designated a pseudogene. The CDR3 is 19 residues long.